Listed below are T cell receptor beta chains from one sample, sequenced in a study of blood T cell repertoires in COVID-19. Generated by immunoSEQ multiplex PCR, the TCRdb table keeps only in-frame clones and is missing some. The repertoire holds some 180,000 clones, just under 85% seen once, with about 8.8% in the top ten. Specimen: peripheral blood. The receptors shown here come from a woman older than 75 with COVID-19, enrolled during active disease. The CDR3 runs from the conserved cysteine through the conserved F or W. D genes are given only for firm matches. Clone size is given for some rows only: seen once, a few or many times, or a class if the clone is expanded.

v_gene	d_gene	j_gene	abundance	CDR3aa	CDR3nt
TRBV19	.	TRBJ2-3	.	CASSIRGTDTQYF	TGTGCCAGTAGTATTCGGGGAACAGATACGCAGTATTTT
TRBV6-6	.	TRBJ1-3	.	CASIPPTTAGNTIYF	TGTGCCAGCATCCCCCCTACGACAGCTGGAAACACCATATATTTT
TRBV3-1/TRBV3-2	TRBD2	TRBJ2-2	.	CASSHGTSGANTGELFF	TGTGCCAGCAGCCATGGGACTAGCGGGGCGAACACCGGGGAGCTGTTTTTT
TRBV28	.	TRBJ1-5	.	CASIAQGRLFQPQHF	TGTGCCAGCATAGCACAGGGTCGGCTGTTTCAGCCCCAGCATTTT
TRBV5-1	.	TRBJ2-2	.	CASSLAVNTGELFF	TGCGCCAGCAGCTTGGCAGTTAACACCGGGGAGCTGTTTTTT
TRBV2	TRBD1	TRBJ1-4	.	CASSGWQGAPKRLFF	TGTGCCAGCAGTGGCTGGCAGGGGGCCCCAAAAAGACTGTTTTTT
TRBV5-1	TRBD2	TRBJ2-1	.	CASSLSGRSSYNEQFF	TGCGCCAGCAGCCTTAGCGGGAGGAGCTCCTACAATGAGCAGTTCTTC
TRBV28	TRBD2	TRBJ2-1	.	CASSLVAGGVDNEQFF	TGTGCCAGCAGTTTAGTAGCGGGAGGGGTGGATAATGAGCAGTTCTTC
TRBV29-1	TRBD1	TRBJ2-2	.	CSVQGDRDTGELFF	TGCAGCGTCCAGGGGGACAGGGACACCGGGGAGCTGTTTTTT
TRBV3-1/TRBV3-2	.	TRBJ2-3	few	CASSPQGRVLTDTQYF	TGTGCCAGCAGCCCCCAGGGCAGGGTACTTACAGATACGCAGTATTTT
TRBV18	TRBD1	TRBJ1-2	few	CASSPDRGSGYTF	TGTGCCAGCTCACCGGACAGGGGGTCCGGCTACACCTTC
TRBV5-1	.	TRBJ1-6	.	CASRMRQGSYNSPLHF	TGCGCCAGCAGGATGAGGCAGGGATCCTATAATTCACCCCTCCACTTT
TRBV4-1	TRBD1	TRBJ2-7	.	CASSQQQGREQYF	TGCGCCAGCAGCCAACAACAGGGGCGCGAGCAGTACTTC
TRBV27	TRBD2	TRBJ2-2	.	CASSFYGTSVSGELFF	TGTGCCAGCAGTTTCTACGGGACTAGCGTTTCCGGGGAGCTGTTTTTT
TRBV21-1	.	TRBJ1-1	few	CASSNRVAFF	TGTGCCAGCAGCAACAGGGTAGCTTTCTTT
TRBV18	.	TRBJ2-3	.	CASSQTRVWEDTQYF	TGTGCCAGCTCACAGACTAGGGTTTGGGAAGATACGCAGTATTTT
TRBV2	.	TRBJ1-5	.	CASSGGLDNQPQHF	TGTGCCAGCAGCGGGGGATTGGACAATCAGCCCCAGCATTTT
TRBV7-3	.	TRBJ2-1	.	CASSLEVTLGYNEQFF	TGTGCCAGCAGCTTAGAGGTCACCCTGGGCTACAATGAGCAGTTCTTC
TRBV2	.	TRBJ1-2	.	CASHRENYGYTF	TGTGCCAGCCACAGGGAAAACTATGGCTACACCTTC
TRBV7-2	.	TRBJ2-5	.	CASNLITSGTQYF	TGTGCCAGCAACTTAATAACTAGTGGGACCCAGTACTTC
TRBV19	.	TRBJ1-6	once	CASSVRNSPLHF	TGTGCCAGTAGTGTGCGAAATTCACCCCTCCACTTT
TRBV2	TRBD2	TRBJ2-2	once	CASVPGLVVPGELFF	TGTGCCAGCGTCCCGGGACTAGTCGTTCCCGGGGAGCTGTTTTTT
TRBV3-1/TRBV3-2	.	TRBJ1-1	.	CASSTTGNTEAFF	TGTGCCAGCAGTACTACCGGGAACACTGAAGCTTTCTTT
TRBV4-1	.	TRBJ1-3	.	CASSPYFYTGTAGNTIYF	TGCGCCAGCAGCCCCTACTTTTATACAGGAACCGCTGGAAACACCATATATTTT
TRBV5-4	.	TRBJ2-7	.	CASSLGQGIYEQYF	TGTGCCAGCAGCTTGGGGCAGGGTATCTACGAGCAGTACTTC
TRBV10-3	TRBD2	TRBJ2-1	.	CAISEGRASYNEQFF	TGTGCCATCAGTGAAGGGAGGGCCTCCTACAATGAGCAGTTCTTC
TRBV7-9	TRBD1	TRBJ2-5	.	CASRWGTGSGETQYF	TGTGCCAGTCGGTGGGGGACAGGCTCGGGTGAGACCCAGTACTTC
TRBV7-9	TRBD1	TRBJ2-1	once	CATNRDRPYNEQFF	TGTGCCACGAATCGGGACAGGCCTTACAATGAGCAGTTCTTC
TRBV6-5	TRBD1	TRBJ1-2	few	CASDPVGQGQGYTF	TGTGCCAGCGATCCAGTGGGACAGGGCCAAGGCTACACCTTC
TRBV2	TRBD1	TRBJ1-6	once	CASSPGTGASPLHF	TGTGCCAGCAGTCCAGGGACAGGCGCTTCACCCCTCCACTTT
TRBV29-1	.	TRBJ1-1	.	CSVTGTNTEAFF	TGCAGCGTTACAGGGACGAACACTGAAGCTTTCTTT
TRBV10-1	TRBD1	TRBJ1-6	.	CASSQAGQGSPLHF	TGCGCCAGCTCCCAGGCGGGACAGGGGTCACCCCTCCACTTT
TRBV7-3	.	TRBJ2-3	.	CASSLLSTDTQYF	TGTGCCAGCAGCTTACTTAGCACAGATACGCAGTATTTT
TRBV7-6	.	TRBJ1-3	.	CASSLGQPSSGNTIYF	TGTGCCAGCAGCTTGGGCCAACCGAGCTCTGGAAACACCATATATTTT
TRBV28	.	TRBJ2-7	.	CASHEPGTFDEQYF	TGTGCCAGCCATGAACCCGGGACATTCGACGAGCAGTACTTC
TRBV9	TRBD1	TRBJ2-6	.	CASSVAGTGSSGANVLTF	TGTGCCAGCAGCGTAGCCGGGACAGGCTCCTCTGGGGCCAACGTCCTGACTTTC
TRBV4-2	TRBD1	TRBJ2-3	.	CASSQDPPDRGTDTQYF	TGTGCCAGCAGCCAAGACCCCCCGGACAGGGGCACAGATACGCAGTATTTT
TRBV7-8	.	TRBJ2-1	few	CASSLDRYNEQFF	TGTGCCAGCAGCTTAGACAGATACAATGAGCAGTTCTTC
TRBV6-6	TRBD1	TRBJ2-1	.	CASSLLGQVGNEQFF	TGTGCCAGCAGCCTGCTCGGACAGGTGGGCAATGAGCAGTTCTTC
TRBV3-1/TRBV3-2	.	TRBJ1-2	.	CASSRGGGGYTF	TGTGCCAGCTCCCGTGGGGGGGGCGGCTACACCTTC
TRBV28	.	TRBJ1-2	.	CASSLYTDGYTF	TGTGCCAGCAGTTTATACACCGATGGCTACACCTTC
TRBV29-1	.	TRBJ2-2	.	CSVVRGVSTGELFF	TGCAGCGTTGTCCGGGGAGTGAGCACCGGGGAGCTGTTTTTT
TRBV19	.	TRBJ1-4	.	CASSMGQGPEKLFF	TGTGCCAGTAGTATGGGCCAGGGGCCTGAAAAACTGTTTTTT
TRBV7-9	TRBD2	TRBJ2-5	.	CASSYGYSGRAGETRYF	TGTGCCAGCAGCTATGGGTATAGCGGGAGGGCCGGGGAGACCCGGTACTTC
TRBV24-1	TRBD2	TRBJ2-1	once	CATSDAAGGPYNEQFF	TGTGCCACCAGTGATGCAGCGGGGGGACCTTACAATGAGCAGTTCTTC
TRBV5-1	.	TRBJ2-3	.	CASSPGQTQDTQYF	TGCGCCAGCAGCCCGGGACAAACCCAGGATACGCAGTATTTT
TRBV24-1	TRBD2	TRBJ2-3	.	CATSDSSGGQFHTQYF	TGTGCCACCAGTGATTCTAGCGGGGGCCAATTCCATACGCAGTATTTT
TRBV5-1	.	TRBJ1-3	.	CASSFEGGSGNTIYF	TGCGCCAGCAGCTTTGAAGGGGGCTCTGGAAACACCATATATTTT
TRBV3-1/TRBV3-2	TRBD2	TRBJ2-7	.	CASSQASGANTF	TGTGCCAGCAGCCAAGCTAGCGGGGCCAATACCTTC
TRBV3-1/TRBV3-2	TRBD1	TRBJ1-5	many	CASSQGTGNQPQHF	TGTGCCAGCAGCCAAGGGACAGGGAATCAGCCCCAGCATTTT
TRBV5-4	TRBD1	TRBJ1-6	.	CASSTRDRGLSPLHF	TGTGCCAGCAGCACCCGGGACAGGGGCCTTTCACCCCTCCACTTT
TRBV5-5	TRBD1	TRBJ1-2	.	CASSWTGPSGGYTF	TGTGCCAGCAGCTGGACAGGGCCGTCGGGAGGCTACACCTTC
TRBV5-1	.	TRBJ1-1	.	CASSFTENTEAFF	TGCGCCAGCAGCTTTACAGAGAACACTGAAGCTTTCTTT
TRBV6-5	TRBD1	TRBJ1-2	once	CASRRTGSGYGYTF	TGTGCCAGCAGAAGGACAGGGAGTGGCTATGGCTACACCTTC
TRBV19	TRBD1	TRBJ1-1	.	CASGFGTGVFMNTEAFF	TGTGCCAGCGGATTTGGGACAGGGGTTTTCATGAACACTGAAGCTTTCTTT
TRBV7-9	TRBD2	TRBJ2-3	.	CASSPEIGLAVTDTQYF	TGTGCCAGCAGCCCCGAAATAGGACTAGCGGTCACAGATACGCAGTATTTT
TRBV21-1	.	TRBJ1-1	.	CASSKGTGLRTEAFF	TGTGCCAGCAGCAAAGGGACAGGGCTGCGCACTGAAGCTTTCTTT
TRBV7-9	.	TRBJ2-1	many	CASSLAGVFYNEQFF	TGTGCCAGCAGCTTAGCCGGGGTCTTCTACAATGAGCAGTTCTTC
TRBV7-2	TRBD2	TRBJ2-5	.	CASNERGQETQYF	TGTGCCAGCAACGAGCGGGGCCAAGAGACCCAGTACTTC
TRBV10-3	.	TRBJ2-2	.	CAPAGDEGNTGELFF	TGTGCCCCCGCGGGTGACGAGGGGAACACCGGGGAGCTGTTTTTT